The rows below give T cell receptor beta chains drawn from one sample of a study of T-cell memory formation after mild COVID-19. TCRdb used MiXCR to reprocess the 5' RACE reads, holding one entry per CDR3 protein. Among under 300,000 distinct CDR3 sequences listed, roughly 16% were seen once. The sample comprised PBMCs or a T cell subset sorted from them (not recorded which). The receptor set was obtained from a man aged 18 to 35 who had mild COVID-19 (a few samples of this study predate the infection). Cell type and time point are not known. Both conserved end residues are part of each CDR3. A D gene is named only where the DNA matches it firmly. The size field is filled for only some rows; it gives once, few, many or a size class.

CDR3 protein	CDR3 DNA	V gene	D gene	clone size	J gene
CASSSRTDNEQFF	TGTGCCAGCAGCTCTCGGACAGACAATGAGCAGTTCTTC	TRBV7-9	NA	few	TRBJ2-1
CASSLSLVAKNIQYF	TGTGCCAGCAGCCTCTCTCTGGTAGCCAAAAACATTCAGTACTTC	TRBV6-5	NA	few	TRBJ2-4
CASSLYSGTPIEFF	TGCGCCAGCAGCTTGTACTCCGGGACTCCCATTGAGTTCTTC	TRBV5-1	NA	few	TRBJ2-1
CASSGEGEETQYF	TGCGCCAGCAGCGGGGAGGGCGAAGAGACCCAGTACTTC	TRBV23-1	TRBD2	few	TRBJ2-5
CASSWMRTDTQYF	TGTGCCAGCAGTTGGATGCGCACAGATACGCAGTATTTT	TRBV6-2/TRBV6-3	NA	NA	TRBJ2-3
CASSLAWDRSYNEQFF	TGTGCCAGCAGCTTAGCGTGGGACAGGTCCTACAATGAGCAGTTCTTC	TRBV7-2	TRBD1	few	TRBJ2-1
CASRDRGEQFF	TGCGCCAGCAGAGACAGGGGCGAGCAGTTCTTC	TRBV10-1	TRBD1	few	TRBJ2-1
CASSTGTSREQYF	TGTGCCAGCAGCACCGGGACTAGCAGGGAGCAGTACTTC	TRBV7-2	TRBD2	many	TRBJ2-7
CASSLRAGGMYEQFF	TGTGCCAGCAGCTTACGAGCGGGGGGAATGTATGAGCAGTTCTTC	TRBV7-8	TRBD2	NA	TRBJ2-1
CSVVDTTGELFF	TGCAGCGTTGTAGACACCACCGGGGAGCTGTTTTTT	TRBV29-1	NA	few	TRBJ2-2
CASSPDGAGNTIYF	TGTGCCAGCTCACCGGACGGAGCTGGAAACACCATATATTTT	TRBV18	NA	NA	TRBJ1-3
CASSEAGRGGYTEAFF	TGTGCCAGCAGTGAAGCGGGCAGGGGGGGATACACTGAAGCTTTCTTT	TRBV6-1	TRBD1	few	TRBJ1-1
CASSTPGGEQYF	TGTGCCAGCAGTACTCCTGGGGGGGAGCAGTATTTT	TRBV6-5	TRBD2	NA	TRBJ2-3
CASSFPSGSSNEQFF	TGTGCCAGCAGCTTCCCTAGCGGGTCGTCCAATGAGCAGTTCTTC	TRBV7-9	TRBD2	NA	TRBJ2-1
CASSSGMTGELFF	TGTGCCAGCAGTTCCGGGATGACCGGGGAGCTGTTTTTT	TRBV5-4	NA	NA	TRBJ2-2
CASSSTGGSNEQFF	TGTGCCAGCAGTTCGACAGGGGGCTCCAATGAGCAGTTCTTC	TRBV7-2	TRBD1	few	TRBJ2-1
CASSVAGRVGGELFF	TGTGCCAGCAGCGTAGCGGGCAGGGTAGGCGGGGAGCTGTTTTTT	TRBV9	NA	NA	TRBJ2-2
CASSLLSGLGTEAFF	TGTGCCAGCAGCTTACTTTCAGGGTTAGGCACTGAAGCTTTCTTT	TRBV7-9	NA	few	TRBJ1-1
CAISEPAGGPMETQYF	TGTGCCATCAGTGAGCCAGCGGGGGGGCCTATGGAGACCCAGTACTTC	TRBV10-3	TRBD2	NA	TRBJ2-5
CASSSFEGQYF	TGTGCCAGCAGCTCCTTCGAGGGGCAGTACTTC	TRBV7-9	NA	NA	TRBJ2-7